This is a list of T cell receptor beta chains from one sample in a study of CD4 T cells in relation to SARS-CoV-2 and coronaviruses. Sequencing was performed with immunoSEQ multiplex PCR; in TCRdb, only in-frame clones are kept and a portion is missing. The data contain tens of thousands of clones, 76% of them singletons. No cognate antigen is known for these TCRs. Sequencing was done on a sample of CD4+ T cells from PBMCs, cultured in vitro. These TCRs come from a human donor in good health. CDR3s include the opening cysteine and the closing phenylalanine or tryptophan. The D gene is left open where the match is weak. Clone size is shown for a subset of rows, as once, few, many or a class of expanded clone.

d_call	clone_size	v_call	j_call	cdr3_nt	cdr3_aa
TRBD1	NA	TRBV24-1	TRBJ2-3	TGTGCCACCAGTGATTTCATCCGGACAGGGGTCGGGACCACAGATACGCAGTATTTT	CATSDFIRTGVGTTDTQYF
TRBD2	few	TRBV2	TRBJ2-1	TGTGCCAGCAGGAAGGGACTAGCGGTCTCCTACAATGAGCAGTTCTTC	CASRKGLAVSYNEQFF
NA	NA	TRBV7-9	TRBJ1-5	TGTGCCAGCAGCTTAGGGTCAGGAGGAAATCAGCCCCAGCATTTT	CASSLGSGGNQPQHF
TRBD1	few	TRBV18	TRBJ1-3	TGTGCCAGCTCACCACCGAGAGGGGGCACCTCTGGAAACACCATATATTTT	CASSPPRGGTSGNTIYF
TRBD1	NA	TRBV30	TRBJ2-1	TGTGCCTGGAGTGTAGTCGGGACAGGTCGTGGGCAGTTCTTC	CAWSVVGTGRGQFF
NA	NA	TRBV9	TRBJ1-6	TGTGCCAGCAGCGGAATAATAGGATCACCCCTCCACTTT	CASSGIIGSPLHF
NA	NA	TRBV15	TRBJ2-3	TGTGCCACCAGCAGAGATGATCTCGGAGGAGATACGCAGTATTTT	CATSRDDLGGDTQYF
NA	NA	TRBV13	TRBJ2-1	TGTGCCAGCAGCTTAGGCCACCGGCGATTATCCTACAATGAGCAGTTCTTC	CASSLGHRRLSYNEQFF
NA	NA	TRBV7-9	TRBJ2-6	TGTGCCAGCAGCTTAGACTCTGGGGCCAACGTCCTGACTTTC	CASSLDSGANVLTF
TRBD2	NA	TRBV27	TRBJ2-2	TGTGCCAGCAGTCGGACTAGCGGGAGTTTACCCGGGGAGCTGTTTTTT	CASSRTSGSLPGELFF
NA	few	TRBV21-1	TRBJ1-3	TGTGCCAGGGCCGACAGGGGGCATGGAAACACCATATATTTT	CARADRGHGNTIYF
NA	NA	TRBV30	TRBJ2-7	TGTGCCTGCTCGCGGCCGAGACTAAACTCCTACGAGCAGTACTTC	CACSRPRLNSYEQYF
NA	NA	TRBV19	TRBJ2-1	TGTGCCAGTAGTATAGATGGGGGGCGCGGCAATGAGCAGTTCTTC	CASSIDGGRGNEQFF
TRBD1	NA	TRBV6-1	TRBJ1-5	TGTGCCAGCAGTGACCCAGGGGGAGGTAGCAATCAGCCCCAGCATTTT	CASSDPGGGSNQPQHF
NA	NA	TRBV5-1	TRBJ1-6	TGCGCCAGCAGCTTGAATTCCGGGAATTCACCCCTCCACTTT	CASSLNSGNSPLHF
TRBD1	NA	TRBV3-1/TRBV3-2	TRBJ1-1	TGTGCCAGCAGCCAGATACAGGGGGGGAACGCTGAAGCTTTCTTT	CASSQIQGGNAEAFF
NA	NA	TRBV18	TRBJ2-3	TGTGCCAGCTCACCACCGATTAGCGAAAGCACAGATACGCAGTATTTT	CASSPPISESTDTQYF
NA	NA	TRBV4-1	TRBJ1-6	TGCGCCAGCAGCCCCCGGGCAGGGGAGAATTCACCCCTCCACTTT	CASSPRAGENSPLHF
NA	NA	TRBV4-1	TRBJ2-1	TGCGCCAGCAGCCAAGGACTACAGGGATCCTACAATGAGCAGTTCTTC	CASSQGLQGSYNEQFF
NA	NA	TRBV11-2	TRBJ2-3	TGTGCCAGCAGCTTAGGGGACAACTACAACACAGATACGCAGTATTTT	CASSLGDNYNTDTQYF
NA	NA	TRBV28	TRBJ2-3	TGTGCCAGCAGGACATCACAGTTAATCAACACAGATACGCAGTATTTT	CASRTSQLINTDTQYF
NA	NA	TRBV19	TRBJ2-2	TGTGCCAGTAGGTTAGACCTCCGCTCATACACCGGGGAGCTGTTTTTT	CASRLDLRSYTGELFF
NA	NA	TRBV11-2	TRBJ2-3	TGTGCCAGCAGCGCAATGTTATCCGCAGATACGCAGTATTTT	CASSAMLSADTQYF
NA	once	TRBV5-5	TRBJ1-1	TGTGCCAGCAGGAAGGAGGTGCCGACTGAAGCTTTCTTT	CASRKEVPTEAFF
NA	NA	TRBV28	TRBJ1-2	TGTGCCAGCGCGTTGGGGAGGGGGATGAACTATGGCTACACCTTC	CASALGRGMNYGYTF
TRBD2	NA	TRBV6-2/TRBV6-3	TRBJ2-3	TGTGCCAGCAGTTACGGACTAGCGGGCGATACGCAGTATTTT	CASSYGLAGDTQYF
NA	NA	TRBV24-1	TRBJ2-1	TGTGCCACCAGTGATTTAACCAAAACGTCCAATGAGCAGTTCTTC	CATSDLTKTSNEQFF
TRBD1	NA	TRBV6-5	TRBJ2-7	TGTGCCAGCAGTCCAGGACAGGGGGCATACGAGCAGTACTTC	CASSPGQGAYEQYF
NA	NA	TRBV18	TRBJ1-5	TGTGCCAGCTCACCAGGGGAAGGGCAGCCCCAGCATTTT	CASSPGEGQPQHF
NA	few	TRBV6-2/TRBV6-3	TRBJ2-3	TGTGCCAGCAGTTACCGGGAGAACCCAGATACGCAGTATTTT	CASSYRENPDTQYF
NA	few	TRBV25-1	TRBJ2-2	TGTGCCAGCAGTGATCCCGGGACTGCGAACACCGGGGAGCTGTTTTTT	CASSDPGTANTGELFF
TRBD2	NA	TRBV5-4	TRBJ2-7	TGTGCCAGCAGCTTGGGACTAGCGGGAACAAGTACCTACGAGCAGTACTTC	CASSLGLAGTSTYEQYF
NA	NA	TRBV6-5	TRBJ2-3	TGTGCCTTCGGTCGGGTCACAGATACGCAGTATTTT	CAFGRVTDTQYF
TRBD1	NA	TRBV5-1	TRBJ2-1	TGCGCCAGCAGCTTGGAGGGGGCCAGGTCGAGACCCCAGGAGTTCTTC	CASSLEGARSRPQEFF
NA	NA	TRBV21-1	TRBJ2-3	TGTGCCAGCAGGTCGGACAGGGGGGCAGATACGCAGTATTTT	CASRSDRGADTQYF
TRBD2	NA	TRBV10-3	TRBJ2-5	TGTGCCATCCAGAGGGAGGGACAAGAGACCCAGTACTTC	CAIQREGQETQYF
TRBD2	NA	TRBV18	TRBJ2-7	TGTGCCAGCTCACGGACTAGCGGGACCCTTAGGTACGAGCAGTACTTC	CASSRTSGTLRYEQYF
TRBD1	NA	TRBV5-1	TRBJ2-7	TGCGCCAGCAGCTTGGGGCCGGGACAGGGAATGTTAATTTCGGTCTACGAGCAGTACTTC	CASSLGPGQGMLISVYEQYF
TRBD1	NA	TRBV29-1	TRBJ1-4	TGCAGCGCCCAACAGGGGTTTAGGGAAAAACTGTTTTTT	CSAQQGFREKLFF
TRBD1	once	TRBV27	TRBJ1-5	TGTGCCAGCAGTTCCTCCAGGGGGCAGGTTCAGCCCCAGCATTTT	CASSSSRGQVQPQHF
NA	NA	TRBV11-1	TRBJ1-1	TGTGCCAGCAGCCCGGGGGGTTTCGGTGAAGCTTTCTTT	CASSPGGFGEAFF
NA	NA	TRBV21-1	TRBJ1-1	TGTGCCAGCAGCAAAGGGGACCGTGAGAAGGTTAACACTGAAGCTTTCTTT	CASSKGDREKVNTEAFF
TRBD1	NA	TRBV19	TRBJ2-2	TGTGCCAGTAGTATTTTGGGACAGGGGATCGGCGGGGAGCTGTTTTTT	CASSILGQGIGGELFF
TRBD1	NA	TRBV4-1	TRBJ1-4	TGCGCCAGCAGCCATAGGACAGGGAGACTGTTTTTT	CASSHRTGRLFF
NA	NA	TRBV7-9	TRBJ1-2	TGTGCCAGCAGCTCCGGGACACGGATCCACTATGGCTACACCTTC	CASSSGTRIHYGYTF
NA	NA	TRBV2	TRBJ1-2	TGTGCCAGAAAACAGGAACAGGACGTCGGCTACACCTTC	CARKQEQDVGYTF
NA	NA	TRBV5-1	TRBJ1-3	TGCGCCAGCAGCCGGGACACCTCTGGAAACACCATATATTTT	CASSRDTSGNTIYF
NA	NA	TRBV6-1	TRBJ1-2	TGTGCCAGCAGTGCGGATTTGGACAGCCGTCGTAGGTCGTATGGCTACACCTTC	CASSADLDSRRRSYGYTF
NA	NA	TRBV11-2	TRBJ2-1	TGTGCCAGCAGCGTACGGGGGTCCTGGCAAGGCAATGAGCAGTTCTTC	CASSVRGSWQGNEQFF
NA	NA	TRBV30	TRBJ1-4	TGTGCCTGGAGAGGCCCACAGAATAATGAAAAACTGTTTTTT	CAWRGPQNNEKLFF